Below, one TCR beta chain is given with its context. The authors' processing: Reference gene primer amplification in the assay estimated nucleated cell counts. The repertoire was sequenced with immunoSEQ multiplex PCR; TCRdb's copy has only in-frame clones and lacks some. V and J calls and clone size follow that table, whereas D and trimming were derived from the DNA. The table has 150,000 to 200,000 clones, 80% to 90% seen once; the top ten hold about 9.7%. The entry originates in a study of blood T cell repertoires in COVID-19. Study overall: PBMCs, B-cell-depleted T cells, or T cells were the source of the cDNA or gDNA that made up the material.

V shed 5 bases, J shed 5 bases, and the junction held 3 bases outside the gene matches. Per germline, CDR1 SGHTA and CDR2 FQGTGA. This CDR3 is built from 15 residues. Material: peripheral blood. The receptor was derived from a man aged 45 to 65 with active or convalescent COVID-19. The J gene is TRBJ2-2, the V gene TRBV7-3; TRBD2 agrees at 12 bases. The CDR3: CASSRLAGETGELFF. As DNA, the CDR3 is TGTGCCAGCAGCCGACTAGCGGGAGAGACCGGGGAGCTGTTTTTT. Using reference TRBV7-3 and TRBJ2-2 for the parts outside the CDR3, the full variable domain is GAGVSQTPSNKVTEKGKYVELRCDPISGHTALYWYRQSLGQGPEFLIYFQGTGAADDSGLPNDRFFAVRPEGSVSTLKIQRTERGDSAVYLCASSRLAGETGELFFGEGSRLTVL.